This T cell receptor (beta chain) was identified in a study of cytomegalovirus exposure and HLA in healthy donors. This clone has only a few counts. Its antigen is still unknown. The repertoire was sequenced with immunoSEQ multiplex PCR; TCRdb's copy has only in-frame clones and lacks some. The sample records tens of thousands of clones, approximately 93% being singletons. Overall study results and limits: Most observed TCR sequences were rare, whereas some public TCRs were detected in many donors. Later, an analysis found that TCR clusters from the first cohort tended to co-occur in the 130 or so validation repertoires.

From germline, CDR1 is SGHNT and CDR2 YYREEE (reference sequence). The V and J ends lost 1 base and 2 bases respectively, with 23 bases between them. The CDR3 has 19 residues. Sequencing was carried out using PBMCs. The chain joins TRBV5-4 to TRBJ2-3; D might be TRBD1 (8 bases). The clonotype comes from a woman between 18 and 29 years old in good health and CMV-seropositive. As DNA, the CDR3 is TGTGCCAGCAGCTTGAGTGGGGGGGGTTCAGGGGGCACCACAGATACGCAGTATTTT. This sequence encodes CASSLSGGGSGGTTDTQYF.